This passage covers 30 T cell receptor beta chains from one sample sequenced in a study of T cell repertoires in aging, cancer and after chemotherapy. Multiplex touch-down PCR with TRB-A/B primers amplified rearranged V-D-J TRB sequences. TCRdb ran MiXCR on the multiplex PCR reads and lists one entry per CDR3 protein. The sample has under 2,500 distinct CDR3 sequences, around half seen once. TCR beta rearrangements were amplified from peripheral blood genomic DNA. Sequenced material: blood. These receptors all come from a human donor with a blood cancer.

The genes are TRBV5-6 and TRBJ2-1; D gene ambiguous. The V and J ends lost 2 bases and 7 bases respectively, with 10 bases between them. CDR1 SGHDT and CDR2 YYEEEE come from the germline V gene. The CDR3 extends over 13 amino acids. The CDR3: CASSFPAGNEQFF. The CDR3 bases are TGTGCCAGCAGCTTCCCGGCTGGGAATGAGCAGTTCTTC.

The genes are TRBV30 and TRBJ1-2; D unclear. The V and J ends lost 0 bases and 6 bases respectively, with 11 bases between them. Germline CDR1 and CDR2: GTSNPN and SVGIG (reference sequence). The CDR3 extends over 13 amino acids. CDR3 nucleotides: TGTGCCTGGAGTGTACTCTCCGGAAATGGCTACACCTTC. Translated: CAWSVLSGNGYTF.

The chain joins TRBV7-2 to TRBJ2-5; D not resolved. Deletions cut 1 base from V and 1 base from J, with 4 bases between. Germline V lookup: CDR1 SGHTA, CDR2 FQGNSA. The CDR3 runs to 13 residues. This chain's CDR3 is CASSLVLQETQYF. The CDR3 nucleotides are TGTGCCAGCAGCTTAGTGCTCCAAGAGACCCAGTACTTC.

The CDR3 bases are TGTGCCAGCAGCCCCCCACAGGGGGTCGAGCAGTACTTC. Protein product: CASSPPQGVEQYF. V usage is TRBV13 and J usage is TRBJ2-7; TRBD1 aligns across 8 bases. The CDR3 is 13 residues long. The V and J ends lost 5 bases and 6 bases, in that order; junction bases with no gene match: 6. CDR1 is PRHDT, CDR2 FYEKMQ, per germline (reference sequence).

The chain combines TRBV12-3 or TRBV12-4 with TRBJ2-1, with unresolved D. The CDR3 sequence is 10 residues long. Trimming shortened V by 5 bases and J by 6 bases, and 2 bases separated the two germline ends. The CDR3: CASSRNEQFF. The CDR3 nucleotides read TGTGCCAGCAGTCGCAATGAGCAGTTCTTC.

This clonotype appeared a few times. The chain joins TRBV15 to TRBJ1-5, with D perhaps TRBD1 (5 bases). CDR3 length: 14 residues. Germline V CDR1 and CDR2: LNHNV, YYDKDF (reference sequence). The V end was cut by 5 bases, the J end by 4 bases, with 12 bases between. This CDR3 is CATSPRQRNQPQHF. The CDR3 DNA reads TGTGCCACCAGCCCCCGACAGCGGAATCAGCCCCAGCATTTT.

Here the CDR3 reads CASRTGRNSPLHF. The DNA of the CDR3 is TGTGCCAGCAGGACAGGGAGGAATTCACCCCTCCACTTT. The rearrangement links TRBV6-5 to TRBJ1-6; 7 bases are shared with TRBD1. V gave up 6 bases and J gave up 7 bases; unmatched junction bases: 3. Germline V gene data show CDR1 as MNHEY and CDR2 as SVGAGI. This CDR3 is built from 13 residues.

This clonotype was detected a few times. The chain is built from TRBV30 and TRBJ1-2; D is undetermined. The germline V gene encodes CDR1 GTSNPN and CDR2 SVGIG (reference sequence). CDR3 length: 12 amino acids. The germline V and J ends were trimmed by 5 bases and 4 bases, with 11 bases remaining between them. CDR3 DNA: TGTGCCTGGGACGGAGGAGGCTATGGCTACACCTTC. Translated, it gives CAWDGGGYGYTF. Together with reference TRBV30 and TRBJ1-2, the CDR3 gives the full variable domain: SQTIHQWPATLVQPVGSPLSLECTVEGTSNPNLYWYRQAAGRGLQLLFYSVGIGQISSEVPQNLSASRPQDRQFILSSKKLLLSDSGFYLCAWDGGGYGYTFGSGTRLTVV.

As regards this clonotype: The junction departs from germline at one end; a sequencing error may be responsible. V is TRBV5-5 and J is TRBJ2-3; the D gene is possibly TRBD2 (6 bases). The length of the CDR3 is 14 residues. Germline assignment: CDR1 SGHKS and CDR2 YYEKEE (reference sequence). This chain's CDR3 is CASSLLTSTDTQNF. In DNA, the CDR3 is TGTGCCAGCAGCTTATTAACTAGCACAGATACGCAGAATTTT.

The gene calls are TRBV12-3 or TRBV12-4 and TRBJ2-7; D uncertain. V lost 1 base and J lost 4, with 5 bases in between. CDR3 length: 12 amino acids. This CDR3 reads CASSLEGYEQYF. CDR3 nucleotides: TGTGCCAGCAGTTTAGAAGGATACGAGCAGTACTTC.

The V gene is TRBV7-2, the J gene TRBJ2-6; D is possibly TRBD1 (6 bases). Germline loops: CDR1 SGHTA, CDR2 FQGNSA. This CDR3 is 15 amino acids long. V dropped 5 bases and J dropped 1 base, with 9 bases sitting between them. The CDR3 spells CASSPRGSGANVLTF. In nucleotides, the CDR3 is TGTGCCAGCAGCCCTAGGGGGTCTGGGGCCAACGTCCTGACTTTC.

The genes are TRBV7-2 and TRBJ2-7; D might be TRBD2 (7 bases). Deletions cut 2 bases from V and 2 bases from J, with 13 bases between. The length of the CDR3 is 15 residues. Looked up from germline, CDR1 is SGHTA and CDR2 is FQGNSA. The CDR3 protein is CASSLQGGGPYEQYF. In DNA, the CDR3 is TGTGCCAGCAGCTTACAGGGCGGGGGCCCCTACGAGCAGTACTTC.

This clonotype was found once. The chain couples TRBV10-3 to TRBJ2-6; weak D call: TRBD2 (7 bases). Gene TRBJ2-7 matches the end of the DNA better, so the J call may be wrong. This CDR3 is 13 amino acids long. Germline CDR1 ENHRY, CDR2 SYGVKD. CDR3 residues: CAIRNLLGGGQYF. In DNA, the CDR3 is TGTGCCATCAGGAACCTCTTAGGGGGGGGGCAGTACTTC.

The chain uses TRBV6-2 or TRBV6-3 and TRBJ2-5; 8 bases line up with TRBD2. The length of the CDR3 is 14 residues. The germline CDR1 and CDR2 sequences are MNHEY and SVGEGT. Trimming took 9 bases from V and 6 from J; bases not matched to a gene: 12. The CDR3 DNA reads TGTGCCAGTAGCGGGACTTCGGAGGTCAAGACCCAGTACTTC. This translates into CASSGTSEVKTQYF.

By its share, this clonotype is large (0.1 to 1%). This chain joins TRBV29-1 and TRBJ2-3, with 9 bases aligning to TRBD1. Trimming took 8 bases from V and 3 from J; bases not matched to a gene: 9. The length of the CDR3 is 14 residues. CDR1 is SQVTM, CDR2 ANQGSEA, per germline. CDR3 DNA: TGCAGCTCCCGGGACAGGGTTATGACAGATACGCAGTATTTT. Translated: CSSRDRVMTDTQYF.

This rearrangement joins TRBV6-1 to TRBJ1-2; D uncertain. The V gene's germline CDR1 is MNHNS and CDR2 SASEGT. With 5 bases removed from V and 0 bases from J, the gap between germline ends came to 10 bases. This CDR3 is built from 14 residues. CDR3 sequence reads: CASSLPGANYGYTF. CDR3 nucleotides: TGTGCCAGCAGTTTACCGGGAGCTAACTATGGCTACACCTTC.

V usage is TRBV6-5 and J usage is TRBJ2-3, with 7 bases that match TRBD2. This CDR3 spans 16 amino acids. The ends lost 4 bases at V and 2 bases at J; junction bases unmatched: 9. The germline gives CDR1 MNHEY, CDR2 SVGAGI. The CDR3 sequence: CASSWVAGDFTDTQYF. CDR3 coding DNA: TGTGCCAGCAGTTGGGTGGCGGGGGACTTCACAGATACGCAGTATTTT.

The rearrangement uses TRBV6-2 or TRBV6-3 and TRBJ2-5; 7 bases match TRBD1. V shed 5 bases, J shed 5 bases, and the junction held 5 bases outside the gene matches. Germline assignment: CDR1 MNHEY and CDR2 SVGEGT. The CDR3 is 13 amino acids. This chain's CDR3 is CASSLTGFETQYF. CDR3 in DNA: TGTGCCAGCAGTCTGACAGGGTTCGAGACCCAGTACTTC.

The chain carries TRBV6-5 and TRBJ1-6, with D uncertain. The V and J ends lost 7 bases and 6 bases respectively, with 4 bases between them. The CDR3 loop spans 11 amino acids. Per germline, CDR1 MNHEY and CDR2 SVGAGI. As DNA, the CDR3 is TGTGCCAGCAACAGTAATTCACCCCTCCACTTT. It codes for CASNSNSPLHF.

This clonotype has a handful of counts. The J gene is TRBJ2-7, the V gene TRBV12-3 or TRBV12-4; 8 bases align to TRBD2. This CDR3 contains 14 residues. V lost 6 bases, J lost 6 bases, and 10 bases stayed unmatched. CDR3 residues: CASSPGLDRGEQYF. CDR3 sequence (DNA): TGTGCCAGCAGCCCGGGACTAGATAGAGGCGAGCAGTACTTC.

By share of the sample, this clonotype is large (0.1 to 1%). The rearrangement links TRBV6-5 to TRBJ1-6; no firm D call. Per germline, CDR1 MNHEY and CDR2 SVGAGI. The CDR3 has 15 amino acids. Deletions cut 0 bases from V and 10 bases from J, with 13 bases between. CDR3 DNA: TGTGCCAGCAGTTACTCACGGGTTCTTTGGTCACCCCTCCACTTT. Amino acid sequence: CASSYSRVLWSPLHF.

This clonotype is judged large (0.1 to 1%). The V and J genes are TRBV30 and TRBJ2-5; D is ambiguous. Trimming left V 4 bases short and J 5 bases short, with 14 bases between. The CDR3 is 13 amino acids. Looked up from germline, CDR1 is GTSNPN and CDR2 is SVGIG (reference sequence). The CDR3 DNA reads TGTGCCTGGACAGGTGGTGGGTTCGAGACCCAGTACTTC. It encodes CAWTGGGFETQYF.

By sample share, this clonotype is large. The chain carries TRBV6-5 and TRBJ1-5; D remains ambiguous. Trimming took 8 bases from V and 0 from J, leaving 5 bases between them. The germline CDR1 and CDR2 sequences are MNHEY and SVGAGI. The CDR3 totals 12 residues. The CDR3: CASGVSNQPQHF. The CDR3 DNA follows: TGTGCCAGCGGGGTTAGCAATCAGCCCCAGCATTTT.

In its sample, this clonotype was seen a few times. The chain joins TRBV5-4 to TRBJ2-5; 7 bases match TRBD2. The trim removed 3 bases at V and 4 bases at J, leaving 6 bases unmatched. CDR3 length: 14 residues. Per the germline V gene, CDR1 is SGHNT and CDR2 is YYREEE (reference sequence). CDR3 in DNA: TGTGCCAGCAGCTGGGGGGGGACGATAGAGACCCAGTACTTC. Translation: CASSWGGTIETQYF.

The chain joins TRBV12-3 or TRBV12-4 to TRBJ1-5, with a weak D call TRBD1 (5 bases). The CDR3 sequence is 13 residues long. V was pared by 6 bases and J by 5 bases, with 11 bases between. CDR3 coding DNA: TGTGCCAGCAGCTTTGGGGGGGATCAGCCCCAGCATTTT. Translated, it gives CASSFGGDQPQHF.

In its sample, this clonotype is large. The gene calls are TRBV6-5 and TRBJ2-5, with D perhaps matching TRBD1 (5 bases). V lost 6 bases, J lost 5 bases, and 16 bases lay in between. This CDR3 has 14 amino acids. Germline loops: CDR1 MNHEY, CDR2 SVGAGI. CDR3 loop: CASRDNRVIETQYF. Here the CDR3 DNA reads TGTGCCAGCAGGGACAACAGAGTCATCGAGACCCAGTACTTC.

This clonotype showed up just a few times. The V call is TRBV12-3 or TRBV12-4, the J call TRBJ2-2; D ambiguous. This CDR3 is 14 amino acids long. With 9 bases removed from V and 2 bases from J, the gap between germline ends came to 13 bases. CDR3: CASDTRINTGELFF. CDR3 in DNA: TGTGCCAGTGACACGCGGATTAACACCGGGGAGCTGTTTTTT.

This clonotype appeared a few times. This chain links TRBV5-6 with TRBJ2-3; tentative D call: TRBD1 (5 bases). The ends were cut back, 4 bases at V and 3 bases at J, with 9 bases in the middle. This CDR3 is 13 amino acids long. CDR1 SGHDT and CDR2 YYEEEE come from the germline V gene. CDR3 sequence reads: CASSLTETDTQYF. CDR3 DNA sequence: TGTGCCAGCAGCCTGACAGAGACAGATACGCAGTATTTT.

This clonotype was observed a handful of times. V usage is TRBV6-6 and J usage is TRBJ1-6; perhaps TRBD1 as D (6 bases). The V end was cut by 2 bases, the J end by 7 bases, with 15 bases between. Germline CDR1 and CDR2: MNHNY and SVGAGI (reference sequence). This CDR3 comprises 16 residues. Here the CDR3 DNA reads TGTGCCAGCAGTTACCCGCCGGCACAGGGCAATTCACCCCTCCACTTT. Its translation: CASSYPPAQGNSPLHF.

This chain joins TRBV29-1 and TRBJ1-1; D is possibly TRBD1 (5 bases). The CDR3 runs 13 residues. Trimming cost V 8 bases and J 3 bases, with 16 bases left between them. Germline V gene data show CDR1 as SQVTM and CDR2 as ANQGSEA. CDR3 sequence: CSSRRGGDTEAFF. The CDR3 region has the DNA TGCAGCTCCCGGCGGGGGGGGGACACTGAAGCTTTCTTT.